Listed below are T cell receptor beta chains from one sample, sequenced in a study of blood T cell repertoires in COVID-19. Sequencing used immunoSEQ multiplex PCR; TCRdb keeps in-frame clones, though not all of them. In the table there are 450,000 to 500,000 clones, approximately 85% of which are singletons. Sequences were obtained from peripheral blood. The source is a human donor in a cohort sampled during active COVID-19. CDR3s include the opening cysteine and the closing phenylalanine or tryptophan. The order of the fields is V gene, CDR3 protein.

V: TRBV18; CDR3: CASSPSTGEKLFF
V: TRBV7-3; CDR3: CASSRQSPSPLHF
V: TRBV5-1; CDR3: CASSPRTVANTEAFF
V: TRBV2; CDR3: CASKTSPNPYQETQYF
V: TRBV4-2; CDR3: CASSQGGTENQPQHF
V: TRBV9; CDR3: CASSARLAEYNEQFF
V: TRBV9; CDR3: CASSDGTSASYNEQFF
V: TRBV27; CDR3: CASSFPQGGLIPGELFF
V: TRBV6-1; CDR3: CASSEKRGGSDNQPQHF
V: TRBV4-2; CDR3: CASSPGQRRGYTF